The 16 T cell receptor beta chains listed next were all sequenced from one sample in a study of blood T cell repertoires in COVID-19. Assay: immunoSEQ multiplex PCR; the TCRdb copy retains only in-frame clones and omits some. The repertoire has some 400,000 clones, approximately 89% of them found once; the top ten carry approximately 1.5%. The sample was PBMCs or T cells enriched from blood (not recorded which). The origin of the receptors is a woman between 25 and 40 years old who had recovered from COVID-19.

V gene TRBV29-1 combines with J gene TRBJ2-5; weak D call: TRBD2 (6 bases). The CDR3 extends over 13 amino acids. V was trimmed by 4 bases and J by 1 base, leaving 10 bases between them. Germline lookup yields CDR1 SQVTM and CDR2 ANQGSEA. CDR3 sequence reads: CSVAGAAQETQYF. As DNA, the CDR3 is TGCAGCGTTGCGGGAGCGGCCCAAGAGACCCAGTACTTC.

The rearrangement uses TRBV4-1 and TRBJ1-2; 8 positions agree with TRBD1. This CDR3 comprises 14 residues. The germline V gene has CDR1 MGHRA and CDR2 YSYEKL. V trimming: 1 base; J trimming: 3 bases; junction bases outside the gene matches: 1. This chain's CDR3 is CASSQVTGDYGYTF. The CDR3 DNA reads as TGCGCCAGCAGCCAAGTGACAGGGGACTATGGCTACACCTTC.

The chain combines TRBV12-5 with TRBJ1-1; no clear D. CDR3 length: 12 residues. V lost 0 bases and J lost 8, with 7 bases in between. Germline V gene lookup returns CDR1 LGHNT and CDR2 FRNRAP. CDR3 in DNA: TGTGCTAGTGGTTTGGTCGGTTCCGAAGCTTTCTTT. Its translation: CASGLVGSEAFF.

This clone came up once. The chain recombines TRBV6-5 with TRBJ1-1; maybe TRBD1 (5 bases). This CDR3 region has 11 residues. The V gene's germline CDR1 is MNHEY and CDR2 SVGAGI. V shed 5 bases and J shed 6 bases, with 7 bases lying between them. CDR3 nucleotide sequence: TGTGCCAGCAGTCAGACAGCTGAAGCTTTCTTT. This sequence encodes CASSQTAEAFF.

This chain joins TRBV4-2 and TRBJ2-1; 8 bases match TRBD2. Per germline, CDR1 LGHNA and CDR2 YNFKEQ. The CDR3 runs to 16 residues. The trim removed 4 bases at V and 6 bases at J, leaving 11 bases unmatched. For the CDR3, the DNA is TGTGCCAGCAGCCCCCCGGCGGGACTAGTCACCAATGAGCAGTTCTTC. It encodes CASSPPAGLVTNEQFF.

This clone was detected only a few times. The V call is TRBV19, the J call TRBJ2-2; D is undetermined. The CDR3 length is 13 residues. CDR1 and CDR2 from the germline V gene are LNHDA and SQIVND (reference sequence). V gave up 4 bases and J gave up 1 base, with 4 bases separating them. CDR3 sequence: CASSRLNTGELFF. The DNA for the CDR3 is TGTGCCAGTAGTAGACTGAACACCGGGGAGCTGTTTTTT. The full variable domain, completed using reference TRBV19 and TRBJ2-2, is DGGITQSPKYLFRKEGQNVTLSCEQNLNHDAMYWYRQDPGQGLRLIYYSQIVNDFQKGDIAEGYSVSREKKESFPLTVTSAQKNPTAFYLCASSRLNTGELFFGEGSRLTVL.

The rearrangement joins TRBV4-1 to TRBJ2-7; D is possibly TRBD1 (6 bases). Germline assignment: CDR1 MGHRA and CDR2 YSYEKL. Trimming pared 4 bases from V and 3 bases from J, leaving 10 bases between. The CDR3 consists of 13 residues. CDR3 residues: CASSLPGDYEQYF. CDR3 coding DNA: TGCGCCAGCAGCCTGCCAGGGGACTACGAGCAGTACTTC.

CDR3 nucleotide sequence: TGTGCCAGTAGTATCGGACAGGGCGGAGGATATGGCTACACCTTC. Translating it yields CASSIGQGGGYGYTF. The chain combines TRBV19 with TRBJ1-2, with 8 bases lining up with TRBD1. Trimming took 3 bases from V and 5 from J; bases not matched to a gene: 8. The CDR3 is 15 amino acids. Germline V gene lookup returns CDR1 LNHDA and CDR2 SQIVND (reference sequence).

The chain uses TRBV28 and TRBJ1-2; D is uncertain. This CDR3 has 16 residues. Deletions cut 3 bases from V and 4 bases from J, with 18 bases between. Germline V gene sequence: CDR1 MDHEN, CDR2 SYDVKM. For the CDR3, the DNA is TGTGCCAGCAGTTTTGTGGTCCCGCCAGGCGTCTATGGCTACACCTTC. Protein: CASSFVVPPGVYGYTF.

The V and J genes are TRBV24-1 and TRBJ1-4; 8 bases align to TRBD1. The trim removed 3 bases at V and 8 bases at J, leaving 7 bases unmatched. This CDR3 is built from 15 residues. The germline V gene encodes CDR1 KGHDR and CDR2 SFDVKD. The CDR3 spells CATSDPGQAQEKLFF. The CDR3 DNA follows: TGTGCCACCAGTGATCCGGGACAGGCCCAAGAAAAACTGTTTTTT.

V gene TRBV18 combines with J gene TRBJ1-2; 7 bases map to TRBD1. CDR3 size: 14 residues. CDR1 and CDR2 (germline): KGHSH, LQKENI. V shed 4 bases, J shed 2 bases, and the junction held 4 bases outside the gene matches. The CDR3 DNA is TGTGCCAGCTCACAGAAACAGGGGAACTATGGCTACACCTTC. This sequence encodes CASSQKQGNYGYTF.

In its sample, this clone was seen once. This rearrangement joins TRBV10-3 to TRBJ2-2, with 14 bases that match TRBD2. CDR1 is ENHRY and CDR2 is SYGVKD in the germline V gene. The CDR3 has 16 amino acids. V gave up 6 bases and J gave up 6 bases; unmatched junction bases: 6. CDR3 sequence reads: CAIRGETSGRAGELFF. The CDR3 DNA reads as TGTGCCATCAGGGGGGAGACTAGCGGGAGGGCCGGGGAGCTGTTTTTT.

DNA of the CDR3: TGTGCCAGCAGTGAGCCCCGGGGGGCGCAAGAGCAGTACTTC. Protein sequence: CASSEPRGAQEQYF. This chain connects TRBV25-1 to TRBJ2-7, with D possibly TRBD2 on 7 matching bases. CDR3 length: 14 amino acids. Looked up from germline, CDR1 is MGHDK and CDR2 is SYGVNS. V lost 3 bases and J 7 bases, leaving 16 bases between the germline ends.

Only one count was recorded for this clone. The chain is built from TRBV28 and TRBJ1-1; D remains ambiguous. The CDR3 totals 13 residues. The V gene's germline CDR1 is MDHEN and CDR2 SYDVKM. V lost 5 bases to trimming and J lost 7 bases, with 14 bases between them. This chain's CDR3 is CASSPPDSFEAFF. Written as DNA, the CDR3 is TGTGCCAGCAGTCCGCCGGACTCTTTTGAAGCTTTCTTT.

The V and J genes are TRBV9 and TRBJ2-5; 7 bases match TRBD2. V lost 9 bases to trimming and J lost 2 bases; unmatched junction nucleotides: 10. CDR3 length: 14 amino acids. Germline CDR1 is SGDLS and CDR2 is YYNGEE. CDR3 DNA sequence: TGTGCCATAAGCCGGGAGGCCCTTCAAGAGACCCAGTACTTC. This sequence encodes CAISREALQETQYF.

This rearrangement joins TRBV5-4 to TRBJ1-5; the D is unclear. There are 10 residues in the CDR3. V was pared by 5 bases and J by 15 bases, with 12 bases between. From germline, CDR1 is SGHNT and CDR2 YYREEE (reference sequence). The DNA for the CDR3 is TGTGCCAGCAGTGGCCCGGGTTGGCATTTT. Encoded protein: CASSGPGWHF.